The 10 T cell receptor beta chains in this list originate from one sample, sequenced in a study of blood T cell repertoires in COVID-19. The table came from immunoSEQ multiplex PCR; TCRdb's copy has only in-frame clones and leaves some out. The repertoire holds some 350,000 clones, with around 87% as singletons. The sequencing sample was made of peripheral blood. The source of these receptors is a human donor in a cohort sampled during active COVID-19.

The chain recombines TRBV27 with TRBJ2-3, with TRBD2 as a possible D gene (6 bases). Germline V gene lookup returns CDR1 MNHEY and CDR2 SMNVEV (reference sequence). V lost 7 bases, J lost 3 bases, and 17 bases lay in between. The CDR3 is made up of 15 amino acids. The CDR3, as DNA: TGTGCCAGCAACCCCCCGGGTAGCGGAACAGATACGCAGTATTTT. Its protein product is CASNPPGSGTDTQYF.

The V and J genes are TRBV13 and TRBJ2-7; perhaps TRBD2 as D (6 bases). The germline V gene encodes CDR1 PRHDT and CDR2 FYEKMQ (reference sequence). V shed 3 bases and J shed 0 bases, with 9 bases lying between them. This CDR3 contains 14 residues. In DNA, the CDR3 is TGTGCCAGCAGCTTCGGAGGGACCTCCTACGAGCAGTACTTC. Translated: CASSFGGTSYEQYF.

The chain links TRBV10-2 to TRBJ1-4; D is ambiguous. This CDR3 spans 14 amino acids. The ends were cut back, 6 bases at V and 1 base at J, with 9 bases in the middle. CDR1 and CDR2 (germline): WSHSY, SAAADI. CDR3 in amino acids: CASRAGLTNEKLFF. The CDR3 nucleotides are TGCGCCAGCAGAGCGGGCCTAACTAATGAAAAACTGTTTTTT.

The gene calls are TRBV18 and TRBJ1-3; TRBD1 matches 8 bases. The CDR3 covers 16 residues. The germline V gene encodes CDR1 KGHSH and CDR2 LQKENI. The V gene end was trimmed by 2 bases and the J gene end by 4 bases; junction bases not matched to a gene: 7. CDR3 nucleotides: TGTGCCAGCTCACCAACGAACAGGGGGTCCGGAAACACCATATATTTT. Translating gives CASSPTNRGSGNTIYF.

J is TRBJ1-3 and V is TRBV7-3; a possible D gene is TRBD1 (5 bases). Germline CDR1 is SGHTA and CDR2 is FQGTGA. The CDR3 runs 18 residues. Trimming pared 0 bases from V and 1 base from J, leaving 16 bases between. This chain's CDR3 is CASSLTGGVEASGNTIYF. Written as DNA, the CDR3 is TGTGCCAGCAGCTTAACGGGAGGGGTGGAGGCTTCTGGAAACACCATATATTTT.

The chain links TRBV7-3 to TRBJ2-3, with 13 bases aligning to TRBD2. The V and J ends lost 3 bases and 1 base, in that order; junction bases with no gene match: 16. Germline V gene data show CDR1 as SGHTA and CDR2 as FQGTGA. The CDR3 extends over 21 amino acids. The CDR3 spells CASSFEPLAGGQYLGTDTQYF. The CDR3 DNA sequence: TGTGCCAGCAGCTTCGAACCACTAGCGGGGGGGCAATATCTAGGCACAGATACGCAGTATTTT.

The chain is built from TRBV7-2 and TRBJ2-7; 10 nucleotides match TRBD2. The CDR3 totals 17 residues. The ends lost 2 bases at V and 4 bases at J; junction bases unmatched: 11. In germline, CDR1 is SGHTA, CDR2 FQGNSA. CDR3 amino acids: CASSLQSLAGAGYEQYF. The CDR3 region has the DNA TGTGCCAGCAGCTTACAAAGTCTAGCGGGAGCTGGTTACGAGCAGTACTTC. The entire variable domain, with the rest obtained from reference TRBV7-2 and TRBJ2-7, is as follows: GAGVSQSPSNKVTEKGKDVELRCDPISGHTALYWYRQSLGQGLEFLIYFQGNSAPDKSGLPSDRFSAERTGGSVSTLTIQRTQQEDSAVYLCASSLQSLAGAGYEQYFGPGTRLTVT.

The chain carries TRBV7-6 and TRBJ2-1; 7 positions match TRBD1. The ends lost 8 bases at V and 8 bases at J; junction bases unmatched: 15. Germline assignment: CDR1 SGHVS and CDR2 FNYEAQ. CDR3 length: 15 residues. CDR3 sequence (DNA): TGTGCCAGCGGCAACCGACAGGGCCGGGGCCATGAGCAGTTCTTC. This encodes CASGNRQGRGHEQFF.

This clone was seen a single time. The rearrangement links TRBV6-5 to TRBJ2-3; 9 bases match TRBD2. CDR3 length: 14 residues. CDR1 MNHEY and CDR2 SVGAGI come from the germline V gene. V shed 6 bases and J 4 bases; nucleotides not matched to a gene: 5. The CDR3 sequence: CASSRGLAADTQYF. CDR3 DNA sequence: TGTGCCAGCAGCCGGGGACTAGCTGCAGATACGCAGTATTTT.

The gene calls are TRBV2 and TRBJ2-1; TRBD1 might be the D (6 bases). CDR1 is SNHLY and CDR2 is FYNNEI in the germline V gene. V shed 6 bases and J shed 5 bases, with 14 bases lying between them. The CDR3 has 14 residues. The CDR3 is CASRDSANNNEQFF. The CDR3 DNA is TGTGCCAGCAGGGACAGCGCTAACAACAATGAGCAGTTCTTC. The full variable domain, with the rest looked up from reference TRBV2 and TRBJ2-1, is EPEVTQTPSHQVTQMGQEVILRCVPISNHLYFYWYRQILGQKVEFLVSFYNNEISEKSEIFDDQFSVERPDGSNFTLKIRSTKLEDSAMYFCASRDSANNNEQFFGPGTRLTVL.